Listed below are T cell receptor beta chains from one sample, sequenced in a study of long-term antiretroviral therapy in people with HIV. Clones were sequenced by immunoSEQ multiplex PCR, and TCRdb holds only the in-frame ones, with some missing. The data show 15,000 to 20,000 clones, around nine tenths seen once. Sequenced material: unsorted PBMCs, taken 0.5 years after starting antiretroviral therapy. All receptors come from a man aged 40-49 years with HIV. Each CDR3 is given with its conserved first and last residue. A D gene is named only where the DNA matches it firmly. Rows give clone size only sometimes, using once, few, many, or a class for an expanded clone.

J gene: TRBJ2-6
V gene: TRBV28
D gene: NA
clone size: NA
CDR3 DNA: TGTGCCAGCAGTCCTAACTCTGGGGCCAACGTCCTGACTTTC
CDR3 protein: CASSPNSGANVLTF

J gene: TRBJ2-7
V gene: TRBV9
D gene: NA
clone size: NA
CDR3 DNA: TGTGCCAGCAGCGTAGGGTACGAGCAGTACTTC
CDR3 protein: CASSVGYEQYF

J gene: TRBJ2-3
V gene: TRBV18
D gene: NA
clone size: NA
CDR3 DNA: TGTGCCAGCTCACTAGGCACGGGAGATACGCAGTATTTT
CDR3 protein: CASSLGTGDTQYF

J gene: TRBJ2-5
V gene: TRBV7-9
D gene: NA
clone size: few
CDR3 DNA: TGTGCCAGCAGCTTAAGGGGGAGGCCAGAGACCCAGTACTTC
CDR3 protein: CASSLRGRPETQYF

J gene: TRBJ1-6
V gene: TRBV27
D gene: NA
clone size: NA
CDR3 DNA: TGTGCCAGCAGTTTAAGCCTGCAAGCTTCACCCCTCCACTTT
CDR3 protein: CASSLSLQASPLHF

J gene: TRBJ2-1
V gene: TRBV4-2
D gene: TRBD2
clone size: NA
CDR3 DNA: TGTGCCAGCAGCCAAGATGGGACTAGCGGTTACAATGAGCAGTTCTTC
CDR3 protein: CASSQDGTSGYNEQFF

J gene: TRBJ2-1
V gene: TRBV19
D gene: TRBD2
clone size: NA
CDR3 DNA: TGTGCCACCCTAGCGGGGGTGGGGGGGCACAATGAGCAGTTCTTC
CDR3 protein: CATLAGVGGHNEQFF

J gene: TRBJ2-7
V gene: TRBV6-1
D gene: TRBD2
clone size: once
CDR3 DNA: TGTGCCAGCAGTGGACCTAGCGGATCATCCTACGAGCAGTACTTC
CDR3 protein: CASSGPSGSSYEQYF

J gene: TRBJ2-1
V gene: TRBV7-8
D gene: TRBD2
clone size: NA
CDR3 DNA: TGTGCCAGCAGCTTAGAGTCGCTAGCGGGATTCGGTAGAGAGTTCTTC
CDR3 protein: CASSLESLAGFGREFF

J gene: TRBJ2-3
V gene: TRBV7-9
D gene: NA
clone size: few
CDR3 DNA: TGTGCCAGCAGCGCGCTGGTGGGCGGGAATAGGCCAGATACGCAGTATTTT
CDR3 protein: CASSALVGGNRPDTQYF

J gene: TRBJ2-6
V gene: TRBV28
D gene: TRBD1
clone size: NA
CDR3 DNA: TGTGCCAGCAGTTGGACAGGGCCGGACGACTCTGGGGCCAACGTCCTGACTTTC
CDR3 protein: CASSWTGPDDSGANVLTF

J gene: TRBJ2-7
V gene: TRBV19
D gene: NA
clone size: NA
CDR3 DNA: TGTGCCAGTAGTACTGGGACGGATTCCTACGAGCAGTACTTC
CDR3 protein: CASSTGTDSYEQYF

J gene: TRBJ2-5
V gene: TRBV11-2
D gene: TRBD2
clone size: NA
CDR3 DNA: TGTGCCAGCAGCCAGTCTCCGGGGGGGGAGACCCAGTACTTC
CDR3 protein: CASSQSPGGETQYF

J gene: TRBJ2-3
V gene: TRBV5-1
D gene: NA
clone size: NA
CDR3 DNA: TGCGCCAGCAGCTTGGCTGGGGTTGGTACAGATACGCAGTATTTT
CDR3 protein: CASSLAGVGTDTQYF

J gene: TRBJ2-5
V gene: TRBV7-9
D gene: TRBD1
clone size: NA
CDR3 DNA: TGTGCCAGCAGCCCCCCGGACAGGGACGACCAAGAGACCCAGTACTTC
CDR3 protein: CASSPPDRDDQETQYF

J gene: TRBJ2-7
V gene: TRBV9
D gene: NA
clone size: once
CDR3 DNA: TGTGCCAGCAGCCGGGTCCAGCTCAGTGGGGAGCAGTACTTC
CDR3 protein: CASSRVQLSGEQYF

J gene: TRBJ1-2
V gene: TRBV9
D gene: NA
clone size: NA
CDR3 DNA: TGTGCCAGCAGCCCTCCGGGGGCGGGAGGCTACACCTTC
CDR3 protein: CASSPPGAGGYTF

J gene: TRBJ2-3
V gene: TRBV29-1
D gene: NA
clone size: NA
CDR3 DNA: TGCAGCGTTGTTCTGTACACAGATACGCAGTATTTT
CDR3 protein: CSVVLYTDTQYF

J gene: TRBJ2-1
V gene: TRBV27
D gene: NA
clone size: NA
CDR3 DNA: TGTGCCAGCGGCCAGTGGGATGAGCAGTTCTTC
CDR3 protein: CASGQWDEQFF

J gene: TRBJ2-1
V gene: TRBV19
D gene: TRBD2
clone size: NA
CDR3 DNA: TGTGCCAGTAGTGCCGGTGGGGGCGGGAGGACCTCCCGAGAGCAGTTCTTC
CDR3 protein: CASSAGGGGRTSREQFF

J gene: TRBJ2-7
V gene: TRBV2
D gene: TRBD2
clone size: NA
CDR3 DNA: TGTGCCAGCAGTGATGAGGGGAGGGGCCACGAGCAGTACTTC
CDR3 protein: CASSDEGRGHEQYF

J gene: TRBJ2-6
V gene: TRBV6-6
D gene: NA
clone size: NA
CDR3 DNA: TGTGCCAGCAGTCCTCTTTCGGGCTCTGGGGCCAACGTCCTGACTTTC
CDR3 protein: CASSPLSGSGANVLTF

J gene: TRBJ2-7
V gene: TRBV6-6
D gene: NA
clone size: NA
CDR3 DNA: TGTGCCAGCCGGACAGTCTACGAGCAGTACTTC
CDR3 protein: CASRTVYEQYF

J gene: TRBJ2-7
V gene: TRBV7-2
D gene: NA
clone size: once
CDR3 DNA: TGTGCCAGCAGCTTAAGAAGAAGCTCCTACGAGCAGTACTTC
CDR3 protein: CASSLRRSSYEQYF